The present entry profiles one T cell receptor beta chain with its context. The specificity of this receptor is unknown. Nothing much larger sits one base from this clone, and base qualities are not available. The sample is drawn from a study of cytomegalovirus exposure and HLA in healthy donors (TCRdb year 2017). At the level of the whole study: An earlier analysis of 587 of the donors reported about 250 Gb of sequence data and around 120 million unique TCR beta sequences from approximately 180 million T cells. Of the 300 to 500 genotyped donors, 81% were placed in the genetic ancestry cluster associated with self-reported Caucasian donors. Class I and class II HLA loci were covered by the typing at four-digit resolution. Donor age, sex, ethnicity and CMV serostatus were collected together with the repertoire data. Four or five DR-DQ haplotypes were handled as single units for association and clustering, since linkage in the cohort was strong. Typing coverage differed by locus: A, B, C, DRB1 and DQB1 were typed in roughly 620-640 donors, DQA1 in 522, DPA1 in some 600, and DPB1 in 450 to 480. The study profiled the T cell repertoires of about 640 subjects by immunosequencing and related them to cytomegalovirus serostatus. Besides the first cohort of about 730 subjects, a separate validation cohort made up of some 110 different subjects was used. An earlier analysis of nearly 600 of the donors applied high-throughput TCR beta sequencing to assess whether each TCR beta V gene segment acted as functional or pseudogenic. In a later genetic analysis, genome-wide SNP genotypes for about three fifths of the 666 donors were used, and that subset was treated as a discovery cohort. All discovery cohort repertoires had been generated using a single sequencing platform. Rather than using new phenotypic data, the later analysis identified candidate immune exposures from TCR beta sequences and from how often those sequences occurred across donors. A later analysis re-analyzed previously published TCR beta repertoires from 600 to 850 donors and added high-resolution HLA genotyping to study TCR occurrence patterns. The study was designed to test whether signatures of past pathogen exposure could be identified by cataloging public T cell receptors. To predict cytomegalovirus infection status, the study combined high-throughput TCR immunosequencing, statistical association of individual TCRs with disease status, and machine learning. Among about 370 genotyped donors of the cohort, an average of around 220,000 unique TCR beta nucleotide sequences was sequenced per donor, of which about 19% were non-productive. Approximately 300 gigabases of sequencing data and some 85 million unique TCR sequences were included in an early release covering around 600 HLA-typed donors. Summary of the overall study and its limitations: In a later analysis, most CMV-associated TCR beta chains were found to appear HLA-restricted, with HLA associations seemingly driven largely by CMV exposure. In a later genetic analysis, a missense DCLRE1C variant was associated with V-gene and J-gene trimming of TCR beta chains, and the association was replicated in an independent cohort. CMV serostatus was the only immune exposure information available for the cohort. In vitro tests confirmed that a few of the cytomegalovirus-associated TCR beta chains recognize cytomegalovirus antigens. In an earlier analysis of some 500 of the donors, most TCR beta V segments were observed in productive rearrangements about 90% or about 30% of the time, broadly matching IMGT annotations. Presence/absence analyses assumed roughly uniform sequencing depth across donors, an assumption that may not hold. Correlated functional status among segregating V segments might be attributable to linkage disequilibrium, but an unknown experimental factor could not be ruled out. In a later analysis, HLA-associated TCR beta chains showed more clonal expansion and lower generation probabilities than non-associated chains that were equally common. A further reported finding was that TCR beta sequences accurately predicted the HLA-A and HLA-B alleles for most subjects in the first cohort. It was suggested by the authors that the approach could potentially be generalized to other disease states and immunological phenotypes. Because some donors lacked HLA typing at each locus, the association tests relied only on the typed subset. Some IMGT-functional V segments, including TRBV6-2 and TRBV6-3, could not be distinguished by the 87-base-pair reads and were therefore excluded. According to a later genetic analysis, donors in an Asian-associated ancestry cluster had fewer N-insertions in productive TCRs than the roughly 700-donor mean. Only TCR beta chains were sequenced in this cohort, and the absence of alpha or paired-chain data limited detectable features. Several of the top co-occurrence clusters appeared to be linked to parvovirus B19, influenza, CMV and Epstein-Barr virus, according to a later analysis. The earlier analysis of 587 of the donors excluded roughly 17 rarely observed V segments, including chromosome 9 orphons, because counts were too low. The study gave a list of 150 to 200 TCR beta chains associated with cytomegalovirus. Strong co-occurrence of HLA alleles, especially DR and DQ, made assigning TCR associations to individual alleles difficult. At a false discovery rate of 0.05, a later analysis linked around 15,000 TCR beta sequences to specific HLA alleles. Cytomegalovirus status was reported to be diagnosed by the classifier with high specificity and sensitivity in both the original and validation cohorts. While some public TCRs were present in many individuals, most TCR sequences turned up only very rarely across donors. A cluster of highly shared sequence variants was judged likely to represent a technical artifact of the sequencing pipeline. In a later analysis, TCR association rates were found to vary across HLA loci, with the most associated TCRs seen for DRB1 alleles and the fewest for HLA-C alleles.

The library was prepared using the immunoSEQ multiplex PCR assay. For the multiplex PCR, a mixture combining 60 forward primers for TCR Vbeta segments and 13 reverse primers for TCR Jbeta segments was used. The CDR3 region of rearranged TCR beta genes was amplified from genomic DNA with a multiplex PCR assay. On the Illumina HiSeq System, the amplified TCR beta libraries were sequenced as 87-base-pair reads. As for the original processing: A later analysis counted about 76 million unique TCR beta chains across the 666 repertoires, and 9 million to 14 million of these chains were shared by at least two donors. Raw reads were error-corrected and collapsed into unique sequences with a nearest-neighbor algorithm that merged closely related sequences to remove PCR and sequencing errors. V, D and J gene segments were assigned by aligning CDR3 sequences to IMGT reference sequences. For a sequence to be retained, a match of at least six nucleotides was required to both a V gene segment and a J gene segment. Rearrangements were classified as productive when the CDR3 lacked stop codons and remained in frame with V and J, and all other rearrangements were classified as non-productive. Following IMGT convention, CDR3 was defined as the stretch from the second conserved V-encoded cysteine up to the conserved J-encoded phenylalanine. The earlier analysis of about 610 of the donors excluded any sequence lacking an unambiguous match to a single V gene segment. In an earlier analysis of 587 of the donors, a V segment was called functional when productive rearrangements were above 56.7%, and segregating when the standard deviation between donors exceeded 5%. A statistical classification framework was developed to diagnose cytomegalovirus status using the catalog of TCR beta chain sequences. V and J gene assignment, in a later analysis, came from comparing TCR nucleotide sequences with IMGT/GENE-DB human TR gene sequences. A later analysis assigned CDR3 sequences and most-parsimonious VDJ recombination scenarios with the TCRdist pipeline. In a later analysis, every TCR beta chain was defined by the combination of its CDR3 amino acid sequence and its V-gene family, and reads without a unique V-gene family were dropped. To address suspected cross-contamination and a sequencing artifact, a later analysis removed a few hundred highly shared, low-generation-probability nucleotide sequences. In a later analysis, a clonal expansion index was calculated for each public chain from normalized within-repertoire ranks of inferred template counts. In a later analysis, generation probabilities were computed using a VDJ recombination model fitted to out-of-frame rearrangements, and the results were checked against IGoR. In a later analysis, TCR-TCR, TCR-HLA and TCR-CMV co-occurrence was scored with hypergeometric tests, and a repertoire-size bias correction was applied to TCR pairs. A later analysis estimated false discovery rates by permuting HLA or CMV assignments 20 times. In a later analysis, co-occurring TCRs were grouped using DBSCAN, with TCRdist sequence similarity added in when clustering inside HLA-allele-positive subsets. Repertoires with fewer than 30,000 or more than 120,000 public chains were left out of co-occurrence clustering, as were five repertoires with anomalous nucleotide sharing. TCRdb took this table from immuneACCESS and kept in-frame rearrangements with V and J called. Such tables lack part of the clones; where checked against another copy, unresolved V genes explain under half of the gap, and the rest is unexplained. That table is the source of V, J and clone size, and D and trimming were worked out from the DNA. The sample contains over 75,000 clones, roughly three quarters of them found a single time. Around 0.76% of the sample goes to the ten largest clones.

The cohort consisted of 600 or so healthy bone marrow donors. Cohort members were all nominally healthy when sampled, although unrecorded immune exposures were likely present. The donor tested CMV seronegative and was one of the 352 seronegative cohort members. Every donor gave a peripheral blood sample, and the peripheral blood mononuclear cells from that sample were used for TCR beta sequencing. Genomic DNA was extracted from the blood cell samples with the Qiagen DNeasy Blood Extraction Kit. The germline V gene (reference sequence) specifies SEHNR as CDR1 and FQNEAQ as CDR2. Reading from cysteine to phenylalanine, the CDR3 counts 12 amino acids. Only the CDR3 DNA is retained, 36 bases long and in frame from the first base. The V and J ends are trimmed by 3 bases and 0 bases, leaving 3 bases between them.

The specimen was PBMCs. This TCR was recovered from a woman in her sixties or seventies in good health and CMV-seronegative. This chain joins TRBV7-9 to TRBJ2-7, with the identity of the D gene unclear. The CDR3 protein: CASSFLSYEQYF. The DNA sequence follows: TGTGCCAGCAGCTTCCTCTCCTACGAGCAGTACTTC. The reference TRBV7-9 and TRBJ2-7 proteins fill in what lies around the CDR3, so the full variable domain reads DTGVSQNPRHKITKRGQNVTFRCDPISEHNRLYWYRQTLGQGPEFLTYFQNEAQLEKSRLLSDRFSAERPKGSFSTLEIQRTEQGDSAMYLCASSFLSYEQYFGPGTRLTVT.